This T cell receptor beta chain was captured in a study of blood T cell repertoires in COVID-19. Turning to the study itself: Specimens from acute and convalescent COVID-19 originated in the United States, Italy and Spain.

Generated by immunoSEQ multiplex PCR, the TCRdb table keeps only in-frame clones and is missing some. The table shows around 250,000 clones, with 75% to 90% occurring only once. Germline assignment: CDR1 SGHRS and CDR2 YFSETQ. The CDR3 extends over 16 amino acids. The V and J ends lost 4 bases and 3 bases, in that order; junction bases with no gene match: 8. This clone came up once. The receptor comes from a man in his fifties or sixties who had recovered from COVID-19. The rearrangement links TRBV5-1 to TRBJ2-5; 11 nucleotides match TRBD2. Sequencing was performed on peripheral blood. Here the CDR3 DNA reads TGCGCCAGCAGCCCGTTAGCGGGAGGGGCTGAAGAGACCCAGTACTTC. It encodes CASSPLAGGAEETQYF.